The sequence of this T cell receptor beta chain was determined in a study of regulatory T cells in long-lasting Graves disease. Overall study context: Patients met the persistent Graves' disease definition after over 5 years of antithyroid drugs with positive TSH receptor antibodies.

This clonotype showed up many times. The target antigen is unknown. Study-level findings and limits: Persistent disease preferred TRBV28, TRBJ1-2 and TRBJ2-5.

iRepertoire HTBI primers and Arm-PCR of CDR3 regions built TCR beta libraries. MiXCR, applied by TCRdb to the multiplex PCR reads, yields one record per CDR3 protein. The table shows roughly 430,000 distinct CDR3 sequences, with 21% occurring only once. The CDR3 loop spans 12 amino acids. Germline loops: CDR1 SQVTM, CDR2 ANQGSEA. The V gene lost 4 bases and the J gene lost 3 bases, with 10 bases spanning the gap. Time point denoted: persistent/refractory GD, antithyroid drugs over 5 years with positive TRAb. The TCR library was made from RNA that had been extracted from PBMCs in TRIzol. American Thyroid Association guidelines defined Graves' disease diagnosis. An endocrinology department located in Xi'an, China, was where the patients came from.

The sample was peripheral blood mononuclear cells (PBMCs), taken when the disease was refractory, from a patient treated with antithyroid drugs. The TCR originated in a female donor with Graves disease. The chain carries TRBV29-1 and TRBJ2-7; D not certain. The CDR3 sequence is CSVVSDVYEQYF. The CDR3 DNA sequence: TGCAGCGTTGTATCGGACGTCTACGAGCAGTACTTC.